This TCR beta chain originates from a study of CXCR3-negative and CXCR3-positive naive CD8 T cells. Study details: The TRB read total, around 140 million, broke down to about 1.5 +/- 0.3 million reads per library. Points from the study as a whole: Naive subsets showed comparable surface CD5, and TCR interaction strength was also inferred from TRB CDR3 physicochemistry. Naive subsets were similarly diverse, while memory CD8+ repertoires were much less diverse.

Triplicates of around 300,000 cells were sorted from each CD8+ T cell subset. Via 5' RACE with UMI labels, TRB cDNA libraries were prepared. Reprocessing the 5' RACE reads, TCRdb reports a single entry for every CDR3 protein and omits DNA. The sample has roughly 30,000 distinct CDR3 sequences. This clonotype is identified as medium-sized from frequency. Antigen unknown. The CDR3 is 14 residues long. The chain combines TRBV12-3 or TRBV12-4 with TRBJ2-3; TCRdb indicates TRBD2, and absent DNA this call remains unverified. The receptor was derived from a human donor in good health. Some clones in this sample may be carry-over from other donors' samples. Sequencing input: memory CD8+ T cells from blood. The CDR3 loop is CASSLTSGTDTQYF.